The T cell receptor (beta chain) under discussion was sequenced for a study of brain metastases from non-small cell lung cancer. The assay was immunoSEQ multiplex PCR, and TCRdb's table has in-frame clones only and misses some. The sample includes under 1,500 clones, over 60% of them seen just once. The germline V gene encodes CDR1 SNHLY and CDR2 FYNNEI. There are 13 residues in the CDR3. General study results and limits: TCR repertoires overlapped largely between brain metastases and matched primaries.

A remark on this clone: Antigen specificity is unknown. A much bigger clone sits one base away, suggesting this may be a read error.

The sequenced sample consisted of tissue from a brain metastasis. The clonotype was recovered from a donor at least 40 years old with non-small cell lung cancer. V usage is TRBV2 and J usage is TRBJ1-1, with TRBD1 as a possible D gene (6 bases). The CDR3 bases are TGTGCCAGCACCCAGGGGTCGAACACTAAAGCTTTCTTT. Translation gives CASTQGSNTKAFF.